These 8 T cell receptor beta chains originate from one sample sequenced in a study of T-cell reconstitution after alpha-beta-depleted transplantation in children. For TCRbeta, the library was prepared with unique molecular identifiers. Via MiXCR, TCRdb re-called the PCR reads, giving one row per CDR3 protein. The sample has around 600,000 distinct CDR3 sequences; 23% are singletons. This specimen consisted of PBMCs, mostly from graft donor cells, obtained 360 days after TCRalphabeta/CD19-depleted stem cell transplant. The receptors were sampled from a boy in the first two years of life who had a stem cell transplant for acute myeloid leukemia, so the T cells may come from the graft donor.

There are a few counts of this clonotype. The rearrangement joins TRBV29-1 to TRBJ2-2, with D uncertain. Trimming left V 5 bases short and J 5 bases short, with 6 bases between. The germline gives CDR1 SQVTM, CDR2 ANQGSEA. The length of the CDR3 is 11 residues. DNA of the CDR3: TGCAGCGTTATGACGACCGGGGAGCTGTTTTTT. Encoded protein: CSVMTTGELFF.

The J gene is TRBJ2-5, the V gene TRBV20-1, with TRBD1 matching 7 bases. This CDR3 region has 15 residues. The trim removed 3 bases at V and 4 bases at J, leaving 11 bases unmatched. CDR1 and CDR2 from the germline V gene are DFQATT and SNEGSKA (reference sequence). The CDR3 nucleotides read TGCAGTGCTAGGGACCCTGGACAGGCGGGAGAGACCCAGTACTTC. Amino acids: CSARDPGQAGETQYF.

A note on this clonotype: At one of its ends the junction is not consistent with the germline gene, which may arise from a read error. The V gene is TRBV12-3 or TRBV12-4, the J gene TRBJ2-1; 8 bases align to TRBD1. The CDR3 spans 17 residues. In nucleotides, the CDR3 is TGTACCAGCAGTTTACCGCCGAACAGGGGGTTCTACAATGAGCAGTTCTTC. It codes for CTSSLPPNRGFYNEQFF.

This chain uses TRBV5-6 with TRBJ1-5, with D unresolved. Between the trimmed V and J ends, which lost 0 bases and 2 bases, there was a span of 9 bases. The CDR3 totals 15 residues. CDR1 and CDR2 (germline): SGHDT, YYEEEE. This CDR3 reads CASSLAMLGNQPQHF. CDR3 nucleotide sequence: TGTGCCAGCAGCTTGGCCATGTTAGGCAATCAGCCCCAGCATTTT.

This clonotype was counted only a few times. The chain uses TRBV18 and TRBJ1-6; TRBD1 is a possible D gene (5 bases). Germline V gene lookup returns CDR1 KGHSH and CDR2 LQKENI. The CDR3 extends over 14 amino acids. The V and J ends lost 3 bases and 6 bases respectively, with 9 bases between them. This CDR3 reads CASSPSQGNSPLHF. The DNA for the CDR3 is TGTGCCAGCTCACCGAGTCAGGGTAATTCACCCCTCCACTTT.

This clonotype occurred many times. The V gene is TRBV7-3, the J gene TRBJ1-1, with 8 positions matching TRBD1. Germline loops: CDR1 SGHTA, CDR2 FQGTGA. The V and J ends lost 2 bases and 1 base, in that order; junction bases with no gene match: 3. The CDR3 is made up of 15 amino acids. CDR3 coding DNA: TGTGCCAGCAGCTTAGGGGGGACAGGGAACACTGAAGCTTTCTTT. It is translated as CASSLGGTGNTEAFF.

V usage is TRBV12-3 or TRBV12-4 and J usage is TRBJ1-6; TRBD1 might be the D (5 bases). There are 17 residues in the CDR3. V dropped 5 bases and J dropped 1 base, with 15 bases sitting between them. CDR3: CASSPGRLSSYNSPLHF. CDR3 in DNA: TGTGCCAGCAGTCCGGGACGTCTTTCGTCCTATAATTCACCCCTCCACTTT.

This clonotype was seen repeatedly, ten times or more. The rearrangement uses TRBV5-1 and TRBJ2-3, with D perhaps being TRBD1 or TRBD2 (5 bases each). V was trimmed by 7 bases and J by 0 bases, leaving 21 bases between them. The CDR3 loop spans 17 amino acids. Germline V gives CDR1 SGHRS, CDR2 YFSETQ. CDR3 region: CASGSPSPGLSTDTQYF. The CDR3 nucleotides read TGCGCCAGCGGGTCCCCGAGTCCGGGGCTCAGCACAGATACGCAGTATTTT.